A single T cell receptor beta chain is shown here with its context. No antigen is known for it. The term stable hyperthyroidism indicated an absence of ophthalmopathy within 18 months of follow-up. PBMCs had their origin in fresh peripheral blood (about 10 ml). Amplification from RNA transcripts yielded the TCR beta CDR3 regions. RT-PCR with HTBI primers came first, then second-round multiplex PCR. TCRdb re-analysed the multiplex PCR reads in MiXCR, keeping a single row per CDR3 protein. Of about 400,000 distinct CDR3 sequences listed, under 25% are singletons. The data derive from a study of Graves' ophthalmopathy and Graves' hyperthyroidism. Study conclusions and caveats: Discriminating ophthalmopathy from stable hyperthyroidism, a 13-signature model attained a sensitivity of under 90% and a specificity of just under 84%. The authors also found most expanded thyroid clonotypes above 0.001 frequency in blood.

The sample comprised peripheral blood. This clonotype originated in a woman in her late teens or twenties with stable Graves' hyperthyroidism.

The CDR3 protein is CATKEGGRYEQYF. The CDR3 nucleotides are TGTGCCACCAAGGAAGGCGGGAGGTACGAGCAGTACTTC. J is TRBJ2-7 and V is TRBV19, with TRBD2 identical over 8 bases. CDR1 LNHDA and CDR2 SQIVND come from the germline V gene (reference sequence). The V and J ends lost 10 bases and 4 bases, in that order; junction bases with no gene match: 9. The CDR3 totals 13 residues.